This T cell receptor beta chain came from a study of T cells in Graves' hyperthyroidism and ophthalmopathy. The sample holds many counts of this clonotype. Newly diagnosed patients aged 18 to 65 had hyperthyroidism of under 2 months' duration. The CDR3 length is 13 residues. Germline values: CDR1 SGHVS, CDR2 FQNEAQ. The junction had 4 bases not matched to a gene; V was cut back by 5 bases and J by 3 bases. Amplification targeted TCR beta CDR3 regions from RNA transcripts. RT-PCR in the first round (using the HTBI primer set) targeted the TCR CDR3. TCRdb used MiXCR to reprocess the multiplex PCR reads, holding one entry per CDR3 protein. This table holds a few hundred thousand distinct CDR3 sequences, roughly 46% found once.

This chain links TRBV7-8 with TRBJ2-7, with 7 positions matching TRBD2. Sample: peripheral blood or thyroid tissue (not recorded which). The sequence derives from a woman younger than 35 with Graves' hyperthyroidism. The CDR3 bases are TGTGCCAGCAGCATCCGGGACTACTACGAGCAGTACTTC. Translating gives CASSIRDYYEQYF. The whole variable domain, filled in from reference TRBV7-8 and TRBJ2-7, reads GAGVSQSPRYKVAKRGQDVALRCDPISGHVSLFWYQQALGQGPEFLTYFQNEAQLDKSGLPSDRFFAERPEGSVSTLKIQRTQQEDSAVYLCASSIRDYYEQYFGPGTRLTVT.